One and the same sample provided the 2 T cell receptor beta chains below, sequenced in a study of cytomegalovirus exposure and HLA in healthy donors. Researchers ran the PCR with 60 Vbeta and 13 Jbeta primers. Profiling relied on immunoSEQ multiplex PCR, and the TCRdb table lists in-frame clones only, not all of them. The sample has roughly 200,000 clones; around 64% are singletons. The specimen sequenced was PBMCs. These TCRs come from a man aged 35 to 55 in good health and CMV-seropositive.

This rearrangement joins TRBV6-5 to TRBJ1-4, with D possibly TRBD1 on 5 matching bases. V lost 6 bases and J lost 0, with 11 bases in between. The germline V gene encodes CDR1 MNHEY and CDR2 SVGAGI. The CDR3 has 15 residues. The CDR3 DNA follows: TGTGCCAGCAGCCATCAGGGTGCAACTAATGAAAAACTGTTTTTT. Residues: CASSHQGATNEKLFF.

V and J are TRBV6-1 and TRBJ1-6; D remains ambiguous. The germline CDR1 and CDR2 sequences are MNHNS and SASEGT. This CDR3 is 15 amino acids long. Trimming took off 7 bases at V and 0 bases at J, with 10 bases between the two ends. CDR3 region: CASTTPSSYNSPLHF. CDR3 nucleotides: TGTGCCAGCACCACCCCCAGCTCCTATAATTCACCCCTCCACTTT.